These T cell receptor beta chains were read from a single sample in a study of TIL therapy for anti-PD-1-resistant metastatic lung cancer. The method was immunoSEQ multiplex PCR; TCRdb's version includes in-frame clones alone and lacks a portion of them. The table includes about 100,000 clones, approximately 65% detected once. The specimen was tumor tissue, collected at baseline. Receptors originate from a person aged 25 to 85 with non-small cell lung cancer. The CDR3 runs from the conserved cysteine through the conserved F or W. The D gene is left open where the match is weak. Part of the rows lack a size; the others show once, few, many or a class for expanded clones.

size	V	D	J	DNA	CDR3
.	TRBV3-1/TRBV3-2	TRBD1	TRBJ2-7	TGTGCCAGCAGCCACGTGGGACAGGGGGACTACGAGCAGTACTTC	CASSHVGQGDYEQYF
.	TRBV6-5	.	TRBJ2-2	TGTGCCAGCAGCTCCCGAACCGGGGAGCTGTTTTTT	CASSSRTGELFF
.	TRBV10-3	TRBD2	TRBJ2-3	TGTGCCATCAGTGCGGGACTAGCGGGTACAGATACGCAGTATTTT	CAISAGLAGTDTQYF
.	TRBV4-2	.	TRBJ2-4	TGTGCCAGCAGCCAACCGGGGCAGGGAGCGGCCAAAAACATTCAGTACTTC	CASSQPGQGAAKNIQYF
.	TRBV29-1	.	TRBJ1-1	TGCAGCGCCTCGGCAGGGGTAAACACTGAAGCTTTCTTT	CSASAGVNTEAFF
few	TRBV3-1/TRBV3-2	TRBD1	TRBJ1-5	TGTGCCAGCAGCCGGGGACAGGGGAATCAGCCCCAGCATTTT	CASSRGQGNQPQHF
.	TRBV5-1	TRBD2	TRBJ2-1	TGCGCCAGCAGCCCGGTAGCGGGAGTGGTTTCGAATGAGCAGTTCTTC	CASSPVAGVVSNEQFF
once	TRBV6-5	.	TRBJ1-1	TGTGCCAGCAGTTACCGGGGTTTGGGTGGGACTGAAGCTTTCTTT	CASSYRGLGGTEAFF
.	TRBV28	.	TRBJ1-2	TGTGCCAGCAGCAGTAGACACTATGGCTACACCTTC	CASSSRHYGYTF
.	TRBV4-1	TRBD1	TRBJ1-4	TGCGCCAGCAGCCAGACCGGGACAGGGGATGAAAAACTGTTTTTT	CASSQTGTGDEKLFF
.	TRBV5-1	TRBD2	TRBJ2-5	TGCGCCAGCAGCTTAGCGGGGAGGAGCCCAGAGACCCAGTACTTC	CASSLAGRSPETQYF
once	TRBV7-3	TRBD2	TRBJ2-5	TGTGCCAGCAGCCCCAGCGGGGCGGGGGGGCAACAAGAGACCCAGTACTTC	CASSPSGAGGQQETQYF
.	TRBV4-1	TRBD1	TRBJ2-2	TGCGCCAGCAGCCAAGAGGGACAGGGGGCGCGACGGGGAGCTGTTTTT	CASSQEGQGARRGAVF
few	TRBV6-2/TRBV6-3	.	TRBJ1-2	TGTGCCAGCAGCCCAACCTCTCTCGGCTACACCTTC	CASSPTSLGYTF
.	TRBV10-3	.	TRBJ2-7	TGTGCCATCAGTGTTGGGGGGTTCTACGAGCAGTACTTC	CAISVGGFYEQYF
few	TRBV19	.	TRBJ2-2	TGTGCCAGTACCCCACATCAGGGGTACACCGGGGAGCTGTTTTTT	CASTPHQGYTGELFF
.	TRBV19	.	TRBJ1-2	TGTGCCAGTATTGACCGTGACTATGGCTACACCTTC	CASIDRDYGYTF
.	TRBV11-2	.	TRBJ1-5	TGTGCCAGCAGCTTAGGGCGGGATCAGCCCCAGCATTTT	CASSLGRDQPQHF
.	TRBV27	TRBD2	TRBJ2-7	TGTGCCAGCAGCAAGTATCCCCGACTCCAGCGGGGATACGAGCAGTACTTC	CASSKYPRLQRGYEQYF
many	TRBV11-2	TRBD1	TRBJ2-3	TGTGCCAGCAGCAACCCCCGGGACAGGCGTACCGGTACGCAGTATTTT	CASSNPRDRRTGTQYF